Sequencing of this T cell receptor beta chain was carried out in a study of early T cells in non-severe SARS-CoV-2 infection. Overall study: Investigators sequenced bulk RNA drawn from unsorted whole blood, and chains remained unpaired. Notes on the study in general: Matching results from VDJdb favored anti-spike CD8 responses, leaving private and CD4 specificities undetected.

This CDR3 contains 13 residues. Researchers tagged individual cDNA molecules with unique molecular identifiers. A single record per CDR3 protein comes from TCRdb applying MiXCR to the 5' RACE reads. This sample has more than 70,000 distinct CDR3 sequences, with over 9% found just once. In the case of this clonotype: No antigen is known for it.

Source material: whole blood. The genes are TRBV21-1 and TRBJ2-7; the table's D call, TRBD1, has no DNA check behind it. TRBV21-1 is a pseudogene segment. This TCR was recovered from an adult who was a healthcare worker with PCR-confirmed SARS-CoV-2 infection or an uninfected control (not recorded which). The CDR3 nucleotides read TGTGCCAGCAGCCCGGGAAGGGCTCGGGGGCAGTACTTC. Protein sequence: CASSPGRARGQYF.